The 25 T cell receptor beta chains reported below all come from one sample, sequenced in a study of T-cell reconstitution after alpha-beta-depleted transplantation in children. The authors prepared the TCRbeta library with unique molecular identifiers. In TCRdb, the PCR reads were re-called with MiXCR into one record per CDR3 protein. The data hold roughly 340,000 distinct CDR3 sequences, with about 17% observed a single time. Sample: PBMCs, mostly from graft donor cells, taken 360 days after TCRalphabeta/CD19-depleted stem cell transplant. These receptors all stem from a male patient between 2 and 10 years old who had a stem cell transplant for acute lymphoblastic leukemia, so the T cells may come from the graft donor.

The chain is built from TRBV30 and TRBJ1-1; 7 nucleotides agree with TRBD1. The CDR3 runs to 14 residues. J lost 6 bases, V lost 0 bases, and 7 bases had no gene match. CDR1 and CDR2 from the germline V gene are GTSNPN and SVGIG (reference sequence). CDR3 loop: CAWSVGQGVAEAFF. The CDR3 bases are TGTGCCTGGAGTGTGGGGCAGGGGGTAGCTGAAGCTTTCTTT. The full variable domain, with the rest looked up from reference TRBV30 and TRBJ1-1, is SQTIHQWPATLVQPVGSPLSLECTVEGTSNPNLYWYRQAAGRGLQLLFYSVGIGQISSEVPQNLSASRPQDRQFILSSKKLLLSDSGFYLCAWSVGQGVAEAFFGQGTRLTVV.

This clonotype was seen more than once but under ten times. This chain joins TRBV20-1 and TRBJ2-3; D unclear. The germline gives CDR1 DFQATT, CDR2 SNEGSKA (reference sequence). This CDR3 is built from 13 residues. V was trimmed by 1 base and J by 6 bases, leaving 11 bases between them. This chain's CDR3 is CSARAPSKDTQYF. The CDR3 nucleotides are TGCAGTGCTAGAGCCCCGTCCAAGGATACGCAGTATTTT.

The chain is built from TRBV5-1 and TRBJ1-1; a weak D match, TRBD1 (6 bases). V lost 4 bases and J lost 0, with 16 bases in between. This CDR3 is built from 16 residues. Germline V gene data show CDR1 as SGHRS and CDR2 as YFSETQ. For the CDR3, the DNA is TGCGCCAGCAGCAGAGGACAGCCTGTTATGAACACTGAAGCTTTCTTT. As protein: CASSRGQPVMNTEAFF.

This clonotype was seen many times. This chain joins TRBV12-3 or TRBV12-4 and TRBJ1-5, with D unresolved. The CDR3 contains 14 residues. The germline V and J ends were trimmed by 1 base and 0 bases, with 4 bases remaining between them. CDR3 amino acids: CASSLGHSNQPQHF. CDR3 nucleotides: TGTGCCAGCAGTTTAGGCCATAGCAATCAGCCCCAGCATTTT.

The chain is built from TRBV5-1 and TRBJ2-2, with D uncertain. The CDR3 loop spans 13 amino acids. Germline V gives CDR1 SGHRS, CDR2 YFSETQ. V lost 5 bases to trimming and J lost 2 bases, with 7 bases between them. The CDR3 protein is CASRPDNTGELFF. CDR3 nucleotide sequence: TGCGCCAGCAGACCGGACAACACCGGGGAGCTGTTTTTT.

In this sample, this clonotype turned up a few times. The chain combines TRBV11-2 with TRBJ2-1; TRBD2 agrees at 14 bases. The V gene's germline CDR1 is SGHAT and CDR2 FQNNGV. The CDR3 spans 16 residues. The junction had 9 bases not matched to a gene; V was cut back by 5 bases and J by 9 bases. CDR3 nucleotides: TGTGCCAGCAGCCCTCCAGGGACTAGCGGGAGTAGTGAGCAGTTCTTC. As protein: CASSPPGTSGSSEQFF.

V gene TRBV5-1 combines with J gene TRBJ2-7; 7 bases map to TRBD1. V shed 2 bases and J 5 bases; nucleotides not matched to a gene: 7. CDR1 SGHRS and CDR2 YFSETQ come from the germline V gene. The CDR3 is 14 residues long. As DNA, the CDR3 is TGCGCCAGCAGCTTTCGGGACAGCGACGACGAGCAGTACTTC. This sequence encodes CASSFRDSDDEQYF.

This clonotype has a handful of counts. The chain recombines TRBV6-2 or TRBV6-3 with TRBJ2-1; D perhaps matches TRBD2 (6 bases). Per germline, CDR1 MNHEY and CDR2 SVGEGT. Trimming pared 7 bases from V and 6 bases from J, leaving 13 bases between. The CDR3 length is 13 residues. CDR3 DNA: TGTGCCAGCATGTGGGAGGCCGCCAATGAGCAGTTCTTC. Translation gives CASMWEAANEQFF.

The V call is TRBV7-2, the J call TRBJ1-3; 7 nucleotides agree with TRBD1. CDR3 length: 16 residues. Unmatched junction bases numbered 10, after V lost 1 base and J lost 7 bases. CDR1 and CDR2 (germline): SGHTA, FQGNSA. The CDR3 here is CASSLVGGDFGNTIYF. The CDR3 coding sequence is TGTGCCAGCAGCTTAGTAGGGGGCGACTTCGGGAACACCATATATTTT.

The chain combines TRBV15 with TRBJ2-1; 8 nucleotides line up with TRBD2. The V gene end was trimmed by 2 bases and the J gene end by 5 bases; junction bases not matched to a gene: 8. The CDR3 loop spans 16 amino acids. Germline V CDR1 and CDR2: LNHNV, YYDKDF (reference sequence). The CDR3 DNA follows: TGTGCCACCAGCAGAACGAAACCGGGACTAGACAATGAGCAGTTCTTC. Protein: CATSRTKPGLDNEQFF.

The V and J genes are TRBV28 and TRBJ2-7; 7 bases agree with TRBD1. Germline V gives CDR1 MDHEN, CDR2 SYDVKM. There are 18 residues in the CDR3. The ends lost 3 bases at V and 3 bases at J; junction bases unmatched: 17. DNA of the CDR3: TGTGCCAGCAGTTTCGATAGGGACAGTCGGAATCCAAACTACGAGCAGTACTTC. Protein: CASSFDRDSRNPNYEQYF.

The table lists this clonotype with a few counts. The CDR3 spells CASSSLVYRVSTDTQYF. The DNA of the CDR3 is TGTGCCAGCAGTTCCCTCGTATATCGGGTTAGCACAGATACGCAGTATTTT. The chain employs TRBV28 and TRBJ2-3; D gene unclear. The germline V gene encodes CDR1 MDHEN and CDR2 SYDVKM. CDR3 length: 17 amino acids. Trimming shortened V by 4 bases and J by 0 bases, and 17 bases separated the two germline ends.

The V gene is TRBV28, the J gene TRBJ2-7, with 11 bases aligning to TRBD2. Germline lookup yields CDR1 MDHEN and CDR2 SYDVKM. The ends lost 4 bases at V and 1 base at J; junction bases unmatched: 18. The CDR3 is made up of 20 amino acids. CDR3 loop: CASSSLTGTSGNKASYEQYF. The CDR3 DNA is TGTGCCAGCAGTTCACTGACTGGGACTAGCGGCAACAAAGCTTCCTACGAGCAGTACTTC.

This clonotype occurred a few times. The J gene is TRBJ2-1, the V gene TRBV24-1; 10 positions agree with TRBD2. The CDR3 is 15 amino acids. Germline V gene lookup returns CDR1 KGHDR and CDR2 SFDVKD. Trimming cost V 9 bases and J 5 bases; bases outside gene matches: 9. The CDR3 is CATQGASGRDNEQFF. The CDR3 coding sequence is TGTGCCACCCAGGGGGCTAGCGGGAGAGACAATGAGCAGTTCTTC.

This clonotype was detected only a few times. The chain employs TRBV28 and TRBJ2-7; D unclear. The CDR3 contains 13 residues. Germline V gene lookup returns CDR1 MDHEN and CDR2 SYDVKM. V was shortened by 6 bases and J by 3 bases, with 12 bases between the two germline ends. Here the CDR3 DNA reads TGTGCCAGCAGCACATATACTGGCTACGAGCAGTACTTC. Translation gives CASSTYTGYEQYF.

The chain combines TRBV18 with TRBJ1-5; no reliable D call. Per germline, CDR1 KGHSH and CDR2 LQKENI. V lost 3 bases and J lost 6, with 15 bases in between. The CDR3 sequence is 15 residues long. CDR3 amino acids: CASSPGEERTQPQHF. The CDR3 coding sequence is TGTGCCAGCTCACCCGGGGAGGAAAGGACTCAGCCCCAGCATTTT.

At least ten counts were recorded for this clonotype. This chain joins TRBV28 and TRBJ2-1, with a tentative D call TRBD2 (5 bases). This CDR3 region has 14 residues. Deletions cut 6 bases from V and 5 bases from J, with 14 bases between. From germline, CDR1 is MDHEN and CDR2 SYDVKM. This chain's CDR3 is CASRWSSPHNEQFF. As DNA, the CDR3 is TGTGCCAGCAGGTGGTCTAGCCCCCACAATGAGCAGTTCTTC.

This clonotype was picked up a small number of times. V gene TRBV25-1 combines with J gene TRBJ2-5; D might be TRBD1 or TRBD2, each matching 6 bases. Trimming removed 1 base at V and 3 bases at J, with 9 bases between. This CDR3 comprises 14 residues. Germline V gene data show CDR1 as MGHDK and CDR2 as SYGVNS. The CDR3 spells CASSEWRGEETQYF. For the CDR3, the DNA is TGTGCCAGCAGTGAATGGAGGGGGGAAGAGACCCAGTACTTC.

The CDR3 is CASRTGGNTIYF. In DNA form, the CDR3 reads TGTGCCAGCAGGACCGGCGGAAACACCATATATTTT. The genes are TRBV7-9 and TRBJ1-3; unclear D gene. The CDR3 has 12 amino acids. Trimming shortened V by 6 bases and J by 4 bases, and 7 bases separated the two germline ends. Germline V gene lookup returns CDR1 SEHNR and CDR2 FQNEAQ (reference sequence).

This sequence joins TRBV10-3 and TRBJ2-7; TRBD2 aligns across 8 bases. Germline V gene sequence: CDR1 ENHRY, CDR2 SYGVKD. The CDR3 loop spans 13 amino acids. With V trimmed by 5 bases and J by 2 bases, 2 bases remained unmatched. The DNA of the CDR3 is TGTGCCATCAGTCGGGGACTAGCCTACGAGCAGTACTTC. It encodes CAISRGLAYEQYF.

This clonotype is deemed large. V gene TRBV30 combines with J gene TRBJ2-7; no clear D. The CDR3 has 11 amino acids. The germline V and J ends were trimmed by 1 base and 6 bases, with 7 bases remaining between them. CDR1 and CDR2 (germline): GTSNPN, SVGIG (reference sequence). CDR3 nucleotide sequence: TGTGCCTGGAGTGCCTTGAGCGAGCAGTACTTC. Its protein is CAWSALSEQYF.

The CDR3 sequence: CASSVEGGQGASYTF. CDR3 nucleotides: TGTGCCAGCAGCGTAGAAGGAGGACAGGGGGCGAGTTACACCTTC. V gene TRBV9 combines with J gene TRBJ1-2; 11 bases map to TRBD1. This CDR3 spans 15 amino acids. Germline values: CDR1 SGDLS, CDR2 YYNGEE. After removal of 0 bases from V and 11 bases from J, the junction contained 9 bases not matched to a gene.

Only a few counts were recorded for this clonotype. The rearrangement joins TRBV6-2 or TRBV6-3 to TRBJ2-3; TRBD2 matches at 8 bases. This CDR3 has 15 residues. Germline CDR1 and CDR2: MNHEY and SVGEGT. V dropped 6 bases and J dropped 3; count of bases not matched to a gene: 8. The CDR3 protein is CASRPAGARTDTQYF. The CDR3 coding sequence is TGTGCCAGCAGACCAGCGGGAGCGAGAACAGATACGCAGTATTTT.

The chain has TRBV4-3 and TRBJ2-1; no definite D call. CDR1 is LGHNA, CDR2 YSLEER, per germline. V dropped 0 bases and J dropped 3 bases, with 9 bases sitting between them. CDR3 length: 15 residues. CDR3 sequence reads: CASSQDSTLYNEQFF. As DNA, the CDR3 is TGCGCCAGCAGCCAAGATTCAACTCTCTACAATGAGCAGTTCTTC.

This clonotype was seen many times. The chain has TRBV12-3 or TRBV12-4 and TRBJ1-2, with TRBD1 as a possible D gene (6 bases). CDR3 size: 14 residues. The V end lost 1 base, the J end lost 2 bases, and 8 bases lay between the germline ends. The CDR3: CASSLGGTNYGYTF. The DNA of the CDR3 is TGTGCCAGCAGTTTAGGGGGGACAAACTATGGCTACACCTTC.